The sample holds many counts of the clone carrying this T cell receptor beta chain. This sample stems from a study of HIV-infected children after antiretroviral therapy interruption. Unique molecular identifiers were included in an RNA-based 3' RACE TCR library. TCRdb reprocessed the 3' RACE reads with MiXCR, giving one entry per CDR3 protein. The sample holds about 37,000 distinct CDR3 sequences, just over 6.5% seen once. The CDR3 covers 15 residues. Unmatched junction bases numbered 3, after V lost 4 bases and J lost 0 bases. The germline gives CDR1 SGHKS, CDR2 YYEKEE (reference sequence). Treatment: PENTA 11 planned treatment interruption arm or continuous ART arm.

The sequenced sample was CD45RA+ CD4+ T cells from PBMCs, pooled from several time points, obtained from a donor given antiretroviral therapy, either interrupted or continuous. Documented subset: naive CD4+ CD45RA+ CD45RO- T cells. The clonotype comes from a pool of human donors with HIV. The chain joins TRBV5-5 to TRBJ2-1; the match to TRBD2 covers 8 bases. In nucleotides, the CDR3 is TGTGCCAGCAGCCCCGGACTAGCCTCCTACAATGAGCAGTTCTTC. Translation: CASSPGLASYNEQFF. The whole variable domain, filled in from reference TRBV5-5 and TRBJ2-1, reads DAGVTQSPTHLIKTRGQQVTLRCSPISGHKSVSWYQQVLGQGPQFIFQYYEKEERGRGNFPDRFSARQFPNYSSELNVNALLLGDSALYLCASSPGLASYNEQFFGPGTRLTVL.